The 16 T cell receptor beta chains given below trace back to one sample, sequenced in a study of shared clonotypes between healthy human individuals. Sequencing was performed with immunoSEQ multiplex PCR; in TCRdb, only in-frame clones are kept and a portion is missing. Of more than 2 million clones listed, around 95% are singletons. The sample consisted of naive CD4+ T cells sorted from blood. Subset meaning: CD45RA+ positively selected. The origin of the receptors is a man aged 18 to 29 in good health.

The chain recombines TRBV6-5 with TRBJ2-3, with 10 positions matching TRBD1. V dropped 6 bases and J dropped 3; count of bases not matched to a gene: 6. Germline assignment: CDR1 MNHEY and CDR2 SVGAGI. The CDR3 is 15 amino acids. The CDR3 reads CASRLTGGRTDTQYF. CDR3 DNA: TGTGCCAGCAGATTGACAGGGGGCAGGACAGATACGCAGTATTTT.

The chain combines TRBV6-5 with TRBJ2-7, with 7 bases lining up with TRBD1. The germline gives CDR1 MNHEY, CDR2 SVGAGI. CDR3 length: 15 amino acids. Losses at the gene ends were 7 bases for V and 0 bases for J; bases not matched to a gene: 9. CDR3 loop: CASTSVTGYSYEQYF. The CDR3 nucleotides read TGTGCCAGCACAAGCGTGACAGGGTACTCCTACGAGCAGTACTTC.

The chain has TRBV5-5 and TRBJ2-7, with 7 bases lining up with TRBD2. Per the germline V gene, CDR1 is SGHKS and CDR2 is YYEKEE (reference sequence). The CDR3 runs to 15 residues. Trimming at V came to 2 bases and at J to 5 bases, leaving 10 bases not matched to a gene. The CDR3 here is CASSFPGTGGDEQYF. Here the CDR3 DNA reads TGTGCCAGCAGCTTCCCCGGGACGGGGGGTGACGAGCAGTACTTC.

This rearrangement joins TRBV5-1 to TRBJ2-7; 13 bases fit TRBD2. This CDR3 has 17 residues. CDR1 is SGHRS and CDR2 is YFSETQ in the germline V gene. V lost 0 bases, J lost 3 bases, and 6 bases stayed unmatched. The CDR3 DNA reads as TGCGCCAGCAGCTTGGGACTAGCGGGAGGTATCGTCTACGAGCAGTACTTC. Translating gives CASSLGLAGGIVYEQYF.

This clone was recorded only once. This rearrangement joins TRBV10-3 to TRBJ1-4, with D possibly matching TRBD1 (5 bases). The germline V gene has CDR1 ENHRY and CDR2 SYGVKD. Trimming shortened V by 4 bases and J by 3 bases, and 24 bases separated the two germline ends. This CDR3 has 19 amino acids. CDR3 sequence reads: CAISGLRVEGHWANEKLFF. The CDR3 nucleotides read TGTGCCATCAGTGGACTCAGGGTTGAGGGTCATTGGGCTAATGAAAAACTGTTTTTT.

The chain recombines TRBV4-1 with TRBJ1-1, with 7 nucleotides matching TRBD1. The V gene's germline CDR1 is MGHRA and CDR2 YSYEKL. V shed 0 bases, J shed 8 bases, and the junction held 12 bases outside the gene matches. The CDR3 length is 16 residues. The CDR3 coding sequence is TGCGCCAGCAGCCAAGAAGCAAACAGGGGATTGGCGGAAGCTTTCTTT. It is translated as CASSQEANRGLAEAFF.

The chain uses TRBV4-2 and TRBJ2-3; D not resolved. Trimming removed 0 bases from V and 2 bases from J, with 6 bases in between. The CDR3 is 14 residues long. The germline CDR1 and CDR2 sequences are LGHNA and YNFKEQ. The CDR3 DNA is TGTGCCAGCAGCCAAGATCCGCTCACAGATACGCAGTATTTT. This encodes CASSQDPLTDTQYF.

The rearrangement uses TRBV5-4 and TRBJ2-7, with 9 bases matching TRBD2. V gave up 0 bases and J gave up 3 bases; unmatched junction bases: 4. CDR3 size: 15 residues. Germline V CDR1 and CDR2: SGHNT, YYREEE (reference sequence). CDR3 sequence: CASSLGGSGSYEQYF. CDR3 DNA: TGTGCCAGCAGCTTGGGAGGTAGCGGGAGCTACGAGCAGTACTTC.

This chain links TRBV19 with TRBJ1-5, with TRBD1 matching over 9 bases. Germline lookup yields CDR1 LNHDA and CDR2 SQIVND (reference sequence). V was clipped by 3 bases and J by 8 bases; unmatched bases: 11. The CDR3 is 16 amino acids. CDR3 sequence reads: CASSMGPGQGLEPQHF. In DNA, the CDR3 is TGTGCCAGTAGTATGGGCCCGGGACAGGGCTTAGAGCCCCAGCATTTT. Full variable domain (remainder filled in from reference TRBV19 and TRBJ1-5): DGGITQSPKYLFRKEGQNVTLSCEQNLNHDAMYWYRQDPGQGLRLIYYSQIVNDFQKGDIAEGYSVSREKKESFPLTVTSAQKNPTAFYLCASSMGPGQGLEPQHFGDGTRLSIL.

The chain joins TRBV29-1 to TRBJ1-2, with TRBD1 identical over 7 bases. The CDR3 contains 14 residues. The junction had 8 bases not matched to a gene; V was cut back by 4 bases and J by 3 bases. Germline values: CDR1 SQVTM, CDR2 ANQGSEA. In nucleotides, the CDR3 is TGCAGCGTTGTTGGGGCAGGGGGTTACTATGGCTACACCTTC. Encoded protein: CSVVGAGGYYGYTF.

V and J are TRBV5-1 and TRBJ2-3; maybe TRBD2 (6 bases). The germline V gene encodes CDR1 SGHRS and CDR2 YFSETQ. With 0 bases removed from V and 2 bases from J, the gap between germline ends came to 10 bases. This CDR3 is 15 amino acids long. CDR3 protein: CASSLDGGVTDTQYF. The CDR3 nucleotides read TGCGCCAGCAGCTTGGATGGAGGGGTCACAGATACGCAGTATTTT.

V is TRBV5-1 and J is TRBJ2-7; 7 nucleotides line up with TRBD1. CDR3 length: 13 residues. Per the germline V gene, CDR1 is SGHRS and CDR2 is YFSETQ. The junction had 2 bases not matched to a gene; V was cut back by 0 bases and J by 5 bases. The CDR3 loop is CASSLDRGNEQYF. The CDR3 nucleotides read TGCGCCAGCAGCTTGGACAGGGGTAACGAGCAGTACTTC.

This clone was picked up one time. The rearrangement uses TRBV9 and TRBJ2-7; D gene uncertain. Between the trimmed V and J ends, which lost 4 bases and 6 bases, there was a span of 17 bases. The CDR3 loop spans 14 amino acids. Germline assignment: CDR1 SGDLS and CDR2 YYNGEE. The CDR3 DNA reads as TGTGCCAGCAGCCCCTCACGTTCCCTTCCCGAGCAGTACTTC. This gives the protein CASSPSRSLPEQYF.

This chain uses TRBV6-1 with TRBJ1-1, with D unresolved. Trimming shortened V by 6 bases and J by 5 bases, and 10 bases separated the two germline ends. This CDR3 comprises 12 residues. Per the germline V gene, CDR1 is MNHNS and CDR2 is SASEGT. CDR3 nucleotides: TGTGCCAGCAGGGAGCCGGGGACTGAAGCTTTCTTT. The encoded protein is CASREPGTEAFF.

This chain links TRBV5-4 with TRBJ2-3; D remains unclear. This CDR3 spans 15 amino acids. Looked up from germline, CDR1 is SGHNT and CDR2 is YYREEE (reference sequence). V lost 0 bases, J lost 0 bases, and 8 bases lay in between. The DNA of the CDR3 is TGTGCCAGCAGCTTGGATGCGGCTAGCACAGATACGCAGTATTTT. It is translated as CASSLDAASTDTQYF.

The genes are TRBV5-1 and TRBJ2-2, with 7 nucleotides matching TRBD2. V shed 5 bases and J 5 bases; nucleotides not matched to a gene: 12. The CDR3 is 16 amino acids. CDR1 and CDR2 (germline): SGHRS, YFSETQ. The CDR3 DNA sequence: TGCGCCAGCAGACAAGGTGGGGGGGAGCCGACCGGGGAGCTGTTTTTT. Translation gives CASRQGGGEPTGELFF. The whole variable domain, filled in from reference TRBV5-1 and TRBJ2-2, reads KAGVTQTPRYLIKTRGQQVTLSCSPISGHRSVSWYQQTPGQGLQFLFEYFSETQRNKGNFPGRFSGRQFSNSRSEMNVSTLELGDSALYLCASRQGGGEPTGELFFGEGSRLTVL.